This T cell receptor beta chain came from a study of graft-versus-host responses after intestinal transplantation. At the level of the study: Recipients received multivisceral, liver-intestinal, or isolated intestinal transplants. All recipients got anti-thymocyte globulin induction, then tacrolimus and steroids for approximately 3 years. Study observations and caveats: Individuals carrying graft-donor T cell macrochimerism showed high graft-versus-host to host-versus-graft clonal ratios in allografts. The study associated peak circulating GvH clone levels with early post-transplant HvG declines.

The CDR3 extends over 17 amino acids. V shed 2 bases and J 1 base; nucleotides not matched to a gene: 6. Germline V lookup: CDR1 SEHNR, CDR2 FQNEAQ (reference sequence). Comments on this clone: Antigen unknown.

The data were produced by immunoSEQ multiplex PCR, yet TCRdb's version contains in-frame clones alone and is incomplete. Here the sample spans 65,000 to 100,000 clones, under 95% being singletons. The rearrangement uses TRBV7-9 and TRBJ1-1; 11 bases fit TRBD1. This TCR derives from a human donor who was the organ donor for an intestinal transplant. The sequencing here drew on unstimulated CD8+ T cells sorted from spleen or lymph node cells, taken before transplant. Here the CDR3 DNA reads TGTGCCAGCAGCTTAAATCCGGGACAGGGGGGGAACACTGAAGCTTTCTTT. Its translation: CASSLNPGQGGNTEAFF.